Presented here are 23 T cell receptor beta chains from one specimen sequenced in a study of identical twins. TCRdb re-derived calls from the 5' RACE reads in MiXCR, one entry per CDR3 protein. The table shows 400,000 or so distinct CDR3 sequences, with approximately 8.7% occurring only once. Sequencing was performed on naive T cells sorted from blood. These receptors were taken from a woman in her forties or fifties in good health.

The V call is TRBV5-1, the J call TRBJ2-5; TRBD2 matches at 8 bases. In germline, CDR1 is SGHRS, CDR2 YFSETQ. The CDR3 is 15 residues long. V lost 4 bases to trimming and J lost 2 bases; unmatched junction nucleotides: 7. CDR3 in amino acids: CASSAGGGLQETQYF. The CDR3 region has the DNA TGCGCCAGCAGCGCCGGGGGGGGCTTACAAGAGACCCAGTACTTC.

The chain joins TRBV27 to TRBJ2-1, with 10 positions matching TRBD2. The germline V gene has CDR1 MNHEY and CDR2 SMNVEV (reference sequence). V shed 4 bases, J shed 10 bases, and the junction held 16 bases outside the gene matches. CDR3 length: 17 amino acids. Here the CDR3 reads CASSSLSGLADQGEQFF. The CDR3, as DNA: TGTGCCAGCAGTTCCCTCTCCGGACTAGCGGATCAGGGGGAGCAGTTCTTC.

This sequence joins TRBV24-1 and TRBJ2-5; no clear D. Germline V gene data show CDR1 as KGHDR and CDR2 as SFDVKD. Between the trimmed V and J ends, which lost 7 bases and 3 bases, there was a span of 11 bases. The CDR3 spans 13 residues. DNA of the CDR3: TGTGCCACCAGGAAGGTCGGTGAAGAGACCCAGTACTTC. Protein: CATRKVGEETQYF.

This clonotype was counted many times. The chain employs TRBV5-1 and TRBJ2-5; D possibly uses TRBD1 or TRBD2 (5 bases each). The CDR3 has 16 residues. V lost 4 bases and J 2 bases, leaving 18 bases between the germline ends. The V gene's germline CDR1 is SGHRS and CDR2 YFSETQ. CDR3 region: CASSKNRDAPQETQYF. The CDR3, as DNA: TGCGCCAGCAGCAAAAACCGGGACGCGCCTCAAGAGACCCAGTACTTC. The whole variable domain, remainder taken from reference TRBV5-1 and TRBJ2-5, is KAGVTQTPRYLIKTRGQQVTLSCSPISGHRSVSWYQQTPGQGLQFLFEYFSETQRNKGNFPGRFSGRQFSNSRSEMNVSTLELGDSALYLCASSKNRDAPQETQYFGPGTRLLVL.

The genes are TRBV27 and TRBJ2-5; D call uncertain. Germline V gene lookup returns CDR1 MNHEY and CDR2 SMNVEV (reference sequence). V was shortened by 6 bases and J by 5 bases, with 16 bases between the two germline ends. The CDR3 covers 14 residues. Written as DNA, the CDR3 is TGTGCCAGCAGCCGGGTTGGGGTTGGGGAGACCCAGTACTTC. Translating it yields CASSRVGVGETQYF.

The CDR3 DNA reads TGTGCCAGCAGTTATCAGGCCGGCTCTGGAAACACCATATATTTT. Encoded protein: CASSYQAGSGNTIYF. The chain employs TRBV6-2 or TRBV6-3 and TRBJ1-3, with unresolved D. From germline, CDR1 is MNHEY and CDR2 SVGEGT. The CDR3 sequence is 15 residues long. Trimming removed 3 bases from V and 0 bases from J, with 9 bases in between.

The genes are TRBV30 and TRBJ2-5; 7 bases agree with TRBD2. This CDR3 is 14 amino acids long. Germline V lookup: CDR1 GTSNPN, CDR2 SVGIG (reference sequence). After removal of 5 bases from V and 5 bases from J, the junction contained 11 bases not matched to a gene. CDR3 amino acids: CAWDRGGPRETQYF. CDR3 DNA: TGTGCCTGGGACCGCGGGGGTCCACGGGAGACCCAGTACTTC.

The V gene is TRBV12-3 or TRBV12-4, the J gene TRBJ2-7, with 8 bases aligning to TRBD2. After removal of 2 bases from V and 6 bases from J, the junction contained 6 bases not matched to a gene. The CDR3 loop spans 14 amino acids. In DNA form, the CDR3 reads TGTGCCAGCAGTTTAATTAGAGGGACTAGCGAGCAGTACTTC. The encoded protein is CASSLIRGTSEQYF.

This chain links TRBV5-1 with TRBJ2-1; a weak D match, TRBD2 (6 bases). In germline, CDR1 is SGHRS, CDR2 YFSETQ. The CDR3 extends over 16 amino acids. V shed 0 bases and J shed 0 bases, with 10 bases lying between them. This CDR3 reads CASSLDLAVSYNEQFF. CDR3 coding DNA: TGCGCCAGCAGCTTGGATTTAGCGGTCTCCTACAATGAGCAGTTCTTC. The complete variable domain, with remaining parts taken from reference TRBV5-1 and TRBJ2-1, reads KAGVTQTPRYLIKTRGQQVTLSCSPISGHRSVSWYQQTPGQGLQFLFEYFSETQRNKGNFPGRFSGRQFSNSRSEMNVSTLELGDSALYLCASSLDLAVSYNEQFFGPGTRLTVL.

The rearrangement links TRBV4-1 to TRBJ2-7; 10 positions agree with TRBD2. V lost 3 bases, J lost 1 base, and 6 bases stayed unmatched. The CDR3 has 16 amino acids. CDR1 is MGHRA, CDR2 YSYEKL, per germline. CDR3 in amino acids: CASSHSGGRGSYEQYF. Written as DNA, the CDR3 is TGCGCCAGCAGCCATAGCGGGGGGCGGGGGTCCTACGAGCAGTACTTC.

This clonotype was seen a few times. This chain connects TRBV4-1 to TRBJ2-1, with 7 bases fitting TRBD2. The CDR3 has 16 amino acids. Losses at the gene ends were 0 bases for V and 4 bases for J; bases not matched to a gene: 6. From germline, CDR1 is MGHRA and CDR2 YSYEKL. Here the CDR3 DNA reads TGCGCCAGCAGCCAAGATAGGGCTAGCGGATACAATGAGCAGTTCTTC. The encoded protein is CASSQDRASGYNEQFF.

This clonotype was detected a few times. The genes are TRBV27 and TRBJ1-5; D is unresolved. V shed 4 bases and J shed 0 bases, with 13 bases lying between them. Germline-derived CDR1 and CDR2 are MNHEY and SMNVEV (reference sequence). The CDR3 is 16 amino acids. CDR3 residues: CASSSSDWYSNQPQHF. Written as DNA, the CDR3 is TGTGCCAGCAGTTCCTCCGACTGGTATAGCAATCAGCCCCAGCATTTT.

There are a few counts of this clonotype. The V gene is TRBV11-3, the J gene TRBJ2-3; D assignment may be TRBD1 or TRBD2 (5 bases each). The length of the CDR3 is 16 residues. Germline CDR1 reads SGHNT; CDR2 reads YENEEA. Trimming left V 1 base short and J 4 bases short, with 15 bases between. CDR3 nucleotide sequence: TGTGCCAGCAGCTTAGCGGCTTGGGGGACCGCAGATACGCAGTATTTT. Protein product: CASSLAAWGTADTQYF.

Many counts were recorded for this clonotype. The rearrangement uses TRBV5-1 and TRBJ2-5; 10 bases map to TRBD2. V lost 1 base and J lost 3; bases outside the gene matches: 9. Germline V gene sequence: CDR1 SGHRS, CDR2 YFSETQ. The CDR3 runs 17 residues. CDR3 in amino acids: CASSLNPSGSRKETQYF. The CDR3 bases are TGCGCCAGCAGCTTGAACCCTAGCGGGAGTAGAAAAGAGACCCAGTACTTC. The whole variable domain, filled in from reference TRBV5-1 and TRBJ2-5, reads KAGVTQTPRYLIKTRGQQVTLSCSPISGHRSVSWYQQTPGQGLQFLFEYFSETQRNKGNFPGRFSGRQFSNSRSEMNVSTLELGDSALYLCASSLNPSGSRKETQYFGPGTRLLVL.

The chain has TRBV29-1 and TRBJ2-4, with a possible D match to TRBD1 (5 bases). Trimming shortened V by 3 bases and J by 3 bases, and 9 bases separated the two germline ends. Germline V gene lookup returns CDR1 SQVTM and CDR2 ANQGSEA. The CDR3 sequence is 13 residues long. CDR3 bases: TGCAGCGTTGAGACAGCGAACAAAAACATTCAGTACTTC. This encodes CSVETANKNIQYF.

This sequence joins TRBV6-5 and TRBJ1-1, with no clear D. Germline V lookup: CDR1 MNHEY, CDR2 SVGAGI. Trimming removed 1 base at V and 0 bases at J, with 9 bases between. The CDR3 is made up of 15 amino acids. CDR3 protein: CASSYLRGMNTEAFF. The CDR3 coding sequence is TGTGCCAGCAGTTACTTAAGAGGCATGAACACTGAAGCTTTCTTT.

This clonotype was counted a few times. This chain connects TRBV6-5 to TRBJ2-7; 10 nucleotides align to TRBD2. Unmatched junction bases numbered 18, after V lost 5 bases and J lost 5 bases. Germline-derived CDR1 and CDR2 are MNHEY and SVGAGI. The CDR3 contains 18 residues. The DNA of the CDR3 is TGTGCCAGCAGTCCCCGAAAAAGCGGGAGGGCCAGAAGTAACGAGCAGTACTTC. It translates to CASSPRKSGRARSNEQYF.

The gene calls are TRBV20-1 and TRBJ2-3, with unresolved D. Trimming cost V 2 bases and J 2 bases, with 11 bases left between them. The CDR3 totals 14 residues. The germline gives CDR1 DFQATT, CDR2 SNEGSKA (reference sequence). This chain's CDR3 is CSARRWVNTDTQYF. The CDR3 DNA follows: TGCAGTGCTAGAAGATGGGTTAACACAGATACGCAGTATTTT.

The V call is TRBV4-1, the J call TRBJ2-7; 10 bases are a match to TRBD1. CDR3 length equals 19 residues. V shed 0 bases, J shed 1 base, and the junction held 12 bases outside the gene matches. Germline V lookup: CDR1 MGHRA, CDR2 YSYEKL. The CDR3 bases are TGCGCCAGCAGCCAAGAGGGTTTGGGACAGGGGACGGTATCCTACGAGCAGTACGTC. Its translation: CASSQEGLGQGTVSYEQYV.

V and J are TRBV6-1 and TRBJ1-2; 7 nucleotides align to TRBD1. Germline V CDR1 and CDR2: MNHNS, SASEGT. V was pared by 8 bases and J by 8 bases, with 11 bases of the junction left unmatched. The CDR3 consists of 13 residues. The CDR3 nucleotides read TGTGCCAGCCATTCTACAGGGGAATTCGGCTACACCTTC. Translated: CASHSTGEFGYTF.

This clonotype was seen repeatedly, ten times or more. J is TRBJ1-5 and V is TRBV7-8; D gene unclear. Trimming removed 5 bases from V and 7 bases from J, with 18 bases in between. The CDR3 has 15 residues. Looked up from germline, CDR1 is SGHVS and CDR2 is FQNEAQ. The CDR3 DNA follows: TGTGCCAGCAGCGAGGGTTTCGGGTTCGGGCAGCCCCAGCATTTT. As protein: CASSEGFGFGQPQHF. Based on the CDR3 plus reference TRBV7-8 and TRBJ1-5, the full variable domain is GAGVSQSPRYKVAKRGQDVALRCDPISGHVSLFWYQQALGQGPEFLTYFQNEAQLDKSGLPSDRFFAERPEGSVSTLKIQRTQQEDSAVYLCASSEGFGFGQPQHFGDGTRLSIL.

This clonotype was counted ten times or more. CDR3 amino acids: CASSLPPQETQYF. In nucleotides, the CDR3 is TGTGCCAGCAGTTTACCTCCCCAAGAGACCCAGTACTTC. The chain carries TRBV12-3 or TRBV12-4 and TRBJ2-5; no reliable D call. This CDR3 comprises 13 residues. V was cut by 2 bases and J by 1 base, with 5 bases left in between.

This chain joins TRBV6-5 and TRBJ2-1, with D possibly being TRBD2 (6 bases). V dropped 6 bases and J dropped 2 bases, with 17 bases sitting between them. The CDR3 consists of 16 residues. Germline lookup yields CDR1 MNHEY and CDR2 SVGAGI. CDR3 in DNA: TGTGCCAGCAGCCCCGTAGGAGCGGGCCCCTACAATGAGCAGTTCTTC. Protein product: CASSPVGAGPYNEQFF.